Listed here are 28 T cell receptor beta chains from one sample, sequenced in a study of shared clonotypes between healthy human individuals. CD45RO negativity and positive selection for CCR7 defined naive CD8 cells, a population that excluded terminally differentiated effector memory CD45RA+ cells. Clones were read by immunoSEQ multiplex PCR, and TCRdb kept only the in-frame ones, dropping some. The data hold roughly 2.1 million clones, with more than 85% observed a single time. Sequencing input: naive CD8+ T cells from PBMCs. These receptors all come from a man younger than 30 in good health. Some clones in this sample may be carry-over from other donors' samples.

The chain uses TRBV11-2 and TRBJ2-1; 11 nucleotides match TRBD2. This CDR3 contains 18 residues. J lost 0 bases, V lost 5 bases, and 9 bases had no gene match. Germline lookup yields CDR1 SGHAT and CDR2 FQNNGV. CDR3 DNA: TGTGCCAGCAGCGAGGGGACTAGCGGTCTTTACTCCTACAATGAGCAGTTCTTC. This encodes CASSEGTSGLYSYNEQFF.

This clone was seen only once. The V call is TRBV11-2, the J call TRBJ1-3; D is undetermined. With 5 bases removed from V and 4 bases from J, the gap between germline ends came to 12 bases. The CDR3 is 14 amino acids. Germline loops: CDR1 SGHAT, CDR2 FQNNGV. CDR3 sequence: CASSPVTVGNTIYF. Written as DNA, the CDR3 is TGTGCCAGCAGCCCAGTCACAGTCGGAAACACCATATATTTT. Together with reference TRBV11-2 and TRBJ1-3, the CDR3 gives the full variable domain: EAGVAQSPRYKIIEKRQSVAFWCNPISGHATLYWYQQILGQGPKLLIQFQNNGVVDDSQLPKDRFSAERLKGVDSTLKIQPAKLEDSAVYLCASSPVTVGNTIYFGEGSWLTVV.

The chain is built from TRBV11-2 and TRBJ2-5; 8 positions agree with TRBD1. The DNA matches TRBJ2-7 better at its end, which makes the J call doubtful. CDR3 length: 15 amino acids. Germline loops: CDR1 SGHAT, CDR2 FQNNGV. CDR3: CASSLGLGQAYEQYF. The DNA of the CDR3 is TGTGCCAGCAGCTTAGGTCTGGGACAGGCCTACGAGCAGTACTTC.

The rearrangement links TRBV6-7 to TRBJ2-2; possible D gene TRBD1, 6 bases. TRBV6-7 qualifies as an ORF whose function is uncertain. The V end lost 3 bases, the J end lost 5 bases, and 13 bases lay between the germline ends. The length of the CDR3 is 15 residues. This chain's CDR3 is CASSYFQQGTGELFF. In nucleotides, the CDR3 is TGTGCCAGCAGTTATTTTCAACAGGGAACCGGGGAGCTGTTTTTT.

The chain recombines TRBV28 with TRBJ2-5; D is uncertain. CDR1 and CDR2 from the germline V gene are MDHEN and SYDVKM. The germline V and J ends were trimmed by 10 bases and 2 bases, with 14 bases remaining between them. The CDR3 has 13 residues. CDR3 region: CATLSRSQETQYF. The CDR3 nucleotides are TGTGCCACCCTTTCTAGGTCACAAGAGACCCAGTACTTC.

This clone was counted a single time. The gene calls are TRBV9 and TRBJ2-7; TRBD1 might be the D (6 bases). V was clipped by 4 bases and J by 6 bases, with 11 bases between them. Germline assignment: CDR1 SGDLS and CDR2 YYNGEE. This CDR3 comprises 12 residues. The CDR3 loop is CASSSGVSEQYF. In DNA, the CDR3 is TGTGCCAGCAGCTCAGGGGTAAGCGAGCAGTACTTC.

The J gene is TRBJ2-7, the V gene TRBV6-5; a possible D gene is TRBD2 (6 bases). This CDR3 comprises 16 residues. V was pared by 2 bases and J by 4 bases, with 18 bases between. Germline V gene data show CDR1 as MNHEY and CDR2 as SVGAGI. This CDR3 is CASSYQPLGGGYEQYF. CDR3 sequence (DNA): TGTGCCAGCAGTTACCAACCGCTGGGGGGTGGGTACGAGCAGTACTTC.

The genes are TRBV7-9 and TRBJ2-3; D may be TRBD2 (6 bases). The CDR3 runs to 15 residues. Trimming shortened V by 5 bases and J by 6 bases, and 18 bases separated the two germline ends. CDR1 is SEHNR and CDR2 is FQNEAQ in the germline V gene (reference sequence). CDR3 bases: TGTGCCAGCAGCCACCTAGGGGACTCATTGGATACGCAGTATTTT. This translates into CASSHLGDSLDTQYF.

V and J are TRBV19 and TRBJ1-5; TRBD1 might be the D (5 bases). The V and J ends lost 9 bases and 2 bases respectively, with 11 bases between them. The CDR3 runs 13 residues. Germline V gives CDR1 LNHDA, CDR2 SQIVND (reference sequence). The CDR3 DNA reads TGTGCCAGCCGAGGGGTTGGCAATCAGCCCCAGCATTTT. It translates to CASRGVGNQPQHF.

V is TRBV7-8 and J is TRBJ1-1; 8 bases are shared with TRBD1. V lost 3 bases, J lost 6 bases, and 3 bases stayed unmatched. The CDR3 is made up of 13 amino acids. Germline CDR1 is SGHVS and CDR2 is FQNEAQ. The DNA of the CDR3 is TGTGCCAGCAGCTTGGGACAGGCCTCTGAAGCTTTCTTT. Protein: CASSLGQASEAFF.

V gene TRBV27 combines with J gene TRBJ2-1; perhaps TRBD2 as D (5 bases). The length of the CDR3 is 15 residues. The germline CDR1 and CDR2 sequences are MNHEY and SMNVEV (reference sequence). V lost 6 bases and J 6 bases, leaving 18 bases between the germline ends. CDR3 region: CASSKDWVFRNEQFF. The CDR3 DNA follows: TGTGCCAGCAGCAAGGACTGGGTGTTTCGCAATGAGCAGTTCTTC.

The chain carries TRBV7-8 and TRBJ2-7; perhaps TRBD2 as D (5 bases). Germline CDR1 is SGHVS and CDR2 is FQNEAQ. V gave up 6 bases and J gave up 1 base, with 13 bases separating them. The CDR3 has 14 residues. Here the CDR3 reads CASRSGVISYEQYF. The DNA for the CDR3 is TGTGCCAGCAGAAGCGGAGTCATATCCTACGAGCAGTACTTC. Drawing the rest from reference TRBV7-8 and TRBJ2-7, the complete variable domain is GAGVSQSPRYKVAKRGQDVALRCDPISGHVSLFWYQQALGQGPEFLTYFQNEAQLDKSGLPSDRFFAERPEGSVSTLKIQRTQQEDSAVYLCASRSGVISYEQYFGPGTRLTVT.

This clone was observed once. The chain couples TRBV6-1 to TRBJ1-2; 10 bases line up with TRBD1. CDR3 length: 18 amino acids. V gave up 2 bases and J gave up 4 bases; unmatched junction bases: 13. Germline-derived CDR1 and CDR2 are MNHNS and SASEGT. The CDR3: CASSEWARTGGTGYGYTF. CDR3 coding DNA: TGTGCCAGCAGTGAATGGGCGAGGACAGGGGGTACGGGCTATGGCTACACCTTC.

The V gene is TRBV7-9, the J gene TRBJ1-1, with 11 bases aligning to TRBD1. V shed 5 bases, J shed 1 base, and the junction held 6 bases outside the gene matches. CDR1 SEHNR and CDR2 FQNEAQ come from the germline V gene (reference sequence). This CDR3 has 16 residues. The CDR3: CASSTDRGPSNTEAFF. CDR3 coding DNA: TGTGCCAGCAGCACGGACAGGGGGCCTTCGAACACTGAAGCTTTCTTT.

This clone has just a few counts. The V and J genes are TRBV29-1 and TRBJ2-1; D may be TRBD2 (6 bases). CDR1 SQVTM and CDR2 ANQGSEA come from the germline V gene. Trimming took off 3 bases at V and 0 bases at J, with 9 bases between the two ends. CDR3 length: 14 amino acids. CDR3 DNA sequence: TGCAGCGTTGAGGGACTTATCTCCTACAATGAGCAGTTCTTC. Translation: CSVEGLISYNEQFF.

This rearrangement joins TRBV19 to TRBJ1-4, with TRBD1 identical over 7 bases. CDR1 and CDR2 from the germline V gene are LNHDA and SQIVND (reference sequence). This CDR3 spans 13 amino acids. J lost 12 bases, V lost 1 base, and 5 bases had no gene match. The CDR3 region has the DNA TGTGCCAGTAGTATAGTGACAGGGAGTGAACTGTTTTTT. Translated: CASSIVTGSELFF.

V usage is TRBV9 and J usage is TRBJ2-1; 16 bases align to TRBD2. After removal of 3 bases from V and 0 bases from J, the junction contained 12 bases not matched to a gene. The CDR3 has 21 amino acids. From germline, CDR1 is SGDLS and CDR2 YYNGEE. As DNA, the CDR3 is TGTGCCAGCAGCGGTTCCGGGACTAGCGGGAGGGCCTTCTCCTCCTACAATGAGCAGTTCTTC. It codes for CASSGSGTSGRAFSSYNEQFF.

The V and J genes are TRBV27 and TRBJ2-1; D gene unclear. The V and J ends lost 6 bases and 8 bases respectively, with 11 bases between them. Germline-derived CDR1 and CDR2 are MNHEY and SMNVEV (reference sequence). The CDR3 extends over 12 amino acids. Here the CDR3 DNA reads TGTGCCAGCAGCCCCTCTGTGCATGAGCAGTTCTTC. This sequence encodes CASSPSVHEQFF.

The chain couples TRBV28 to TRBJ1-1, with D perhaps TRBD1 (6 bases). Germline V gene data show CDR1 as MDHEN and CDR2 as SYDVKM. The V gene lost 8 bases and the J gene lost 2 bases, with 15 bases spanning the gap. The CDR3 is 14 amino acids. CDR3 DNA: TGTGCCAGCGGGACAAGGTGGGATAACACTGAAGCTTTCTTT. Protein product: CASGTRWDNTEAFF.

This clone showed up just once. This chain uses TRBV7-3 with TRBJ2-7; 9 nucleotides line up with TRBD1. The CDR3 contains 14 residues. The germline gives CDR1 SGHTA, CDR2 FQGTGA. V shed 1 base and J 5 bases; nucleotides not matched to a gene: 3. The CDR3, as DNA: TGTGCCAGCAGCTTAAGGGGACAGGGCCACGAGCAGTACTTC. Protein: CASSLRGQGHEQYF.

The chain joins TRBV5-8 to TRBJ2-2, with D uncertain. CDR1 SGHTS and CDR2 YDEGEE come from the germline V gene. The CDR3 is made up of 15 amino acids. Trimming pared 2 bases from V and 0 bases from J, leaving 8 bases between. The CDR3 bases are TGTGCCAGCAGCTTTGGATCCACGAACACCGGGGAGCTGTTTTTT. This codes for CASSFGSTNTGELFF.

Concerning this clone: The sample contains more than one DNA sequence encoding this CDR3. This chain links TRBV7-9 with TRBJ1-2; D gene uncertain. Germline lookup yields CDR1 SEHNR and CDR2 FQNEAQ (reference sequence). V lost 4 bases, J lost 3 bases, and 6 bases lay in between. The CDR3 has 12 amino acids. The CDR3 nucleotides are TGTGCCAGCAGCTCTGGGGACTATGGCTACACCTTC. It translates to CASSSGDYGYTF.

This clone was seen more than once but under ten times. The chain couples TRBV7-2 to TRBJ1-5, with D maybe TRBD1 (5 bases). V shed 5 bases and J shed 0 bases, with 11 bases lying between them. The germline gives CDR1 SGHTA, CDR2 FQGNSA. The CDR3 has 15 residues. The CDR3 DNA is TGTGCCAGCAGCCCGAGACAGAATAGCAATCAGCCCCAGCATTTT. This sequence encodes CASSPRQNSNQPQHF.

The chain is built from TRBV30 and TRBJ2-7; D uncertain. CDR3 length: 13 amino acids. Germline-derived CDR1 and CDR2 are GTSNPN and SVGIG (reference sequence). V lost 2 bases, J lost 12 bases, and 20 bases lay in between. The CDR3: CAWSIPTFGSGYF. CDR3 in DNA: TGTGCCTGGAGTATACCTACGTTTGGCTCTGGGTACTTC.

J is TRBJ1-2 and V is TRBV7-9; 7 nucleotides match TRBD1. Germline CDR1 SEHNR, CDR2 FQNEAQ (reference sequence). This CDR3 is 17 amino acids long. The V segment lost 1 base and the J segment 4 bases; nucleotides outside the gene matches: 12. CDR3 loop: CASSLDRQGELSYGYTF. CDR3 in DNA: TGTGCCAGCAGCTTAGACCGACAGGGCGAACTTAGCTATGGCTACACCTTC.

J is TRBJ2-5 and V is TRBV28; D not certain. V was clipped by 5 bases and J by 1 base, with 17 bases between them. This CDR3 comprises 16 residues. Germline lookup yields CDR1 MDHEN and CDR2 SYDVKM. The CDR3, as DNA: TGTGCCAGCAGTCACCCTTTTGGGGAACTCCAAGAGACCCAGTACTTC. This translates into CASSHPFGELQETQYF. The full variable domain, its missing parts supplied by reference TRBV28 and TRBJ2-5, is DVKVTQSSRYLVKRTGEKVFLECVQDMDHENMFWYRQDPGLGLRLIYFSYDVKMKEKGDIPEGYSVSREKKERFSLILESASTNQTSMYLCASSHPFGELQETQYFGPGTRLLVL.

The chain couples TRBV6-5 to TRBJ1-1, with D hard to call. The CDR3 runs to 14 residues. Germline CDR1 is MNHEY and CDR2 is SVGAGI. Trimming left V 5 bases short and J 0 bases short, with 10 bases between. CDR3 sequence: CASSPTSMNTEAFF. CDR3 nucleotide sequence: TGTGCCAGCAGTCCGACATCCATGAACACTGAAGCTTTCTTT.

The chain employs TRBV10-3 and TRBJ1-5; D may be TRBD1 (5 bases). V was shortened by 0 bases and J by 9 bases, with 15 bases between the two germline ends. The germline CDR1 and CDR2 sequences are ENHRY and SYGVKD. This CDR3 is 15 amino acids long. The CDR3 here is CAISESGQGSRPQHF. CDR3 DNA sequence: TGTGCCATCAGTGAGTCGGGGCAGGGATCTCGGCCCCAGCATTTT.